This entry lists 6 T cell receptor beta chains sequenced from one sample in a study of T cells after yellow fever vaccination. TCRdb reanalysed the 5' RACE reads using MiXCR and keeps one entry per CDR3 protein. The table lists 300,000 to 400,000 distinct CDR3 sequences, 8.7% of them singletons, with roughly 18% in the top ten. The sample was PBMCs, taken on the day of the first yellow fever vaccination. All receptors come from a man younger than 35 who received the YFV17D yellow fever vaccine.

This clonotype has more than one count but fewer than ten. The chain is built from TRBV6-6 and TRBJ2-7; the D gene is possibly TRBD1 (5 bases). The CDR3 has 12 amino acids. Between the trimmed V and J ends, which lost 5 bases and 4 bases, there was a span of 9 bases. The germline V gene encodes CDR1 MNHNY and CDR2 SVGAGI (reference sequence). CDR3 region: CASSRRDYEQYV. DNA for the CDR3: TGTGCCAGCAGTCGCAGGGATTACGAGCAGTACGTC.

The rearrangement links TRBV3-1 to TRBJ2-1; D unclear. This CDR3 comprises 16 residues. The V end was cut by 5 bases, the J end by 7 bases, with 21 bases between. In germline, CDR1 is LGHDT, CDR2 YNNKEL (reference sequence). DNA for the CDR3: TGTGCCAGCAGCGTCACTACGGGCCGCTCTTGGAATGAGCAGTTCTTC. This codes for CASSVTTGRSWNEQFF.

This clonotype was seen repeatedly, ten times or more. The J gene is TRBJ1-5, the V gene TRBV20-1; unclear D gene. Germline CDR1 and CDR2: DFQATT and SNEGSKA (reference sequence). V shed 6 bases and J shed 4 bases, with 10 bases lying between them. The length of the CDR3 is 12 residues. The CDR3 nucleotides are TGCAGTGCAACCACAGAAAATCAGCCCCAGCATTTT. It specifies CSATTENQPQHF.

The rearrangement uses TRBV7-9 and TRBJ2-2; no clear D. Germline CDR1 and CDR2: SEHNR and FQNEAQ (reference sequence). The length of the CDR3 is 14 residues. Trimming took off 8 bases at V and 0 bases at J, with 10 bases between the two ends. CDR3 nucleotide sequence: TGTGCCAGCGCAGGCCTAGCGAACACCGGGGAGCTGTTTTTT. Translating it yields CASAGLANTGELFF.

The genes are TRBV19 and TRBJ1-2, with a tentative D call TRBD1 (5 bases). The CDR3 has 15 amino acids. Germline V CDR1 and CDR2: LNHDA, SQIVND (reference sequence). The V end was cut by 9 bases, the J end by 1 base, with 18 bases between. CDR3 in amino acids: CASYGLGGGNYGYTF. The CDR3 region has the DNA TGTGCCAGCTACGGTCTCGGGGGAGGTAACTATGGCTACACCTTC.

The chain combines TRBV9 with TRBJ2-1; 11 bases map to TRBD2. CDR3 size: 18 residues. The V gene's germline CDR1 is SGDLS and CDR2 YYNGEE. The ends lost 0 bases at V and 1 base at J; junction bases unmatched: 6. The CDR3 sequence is CASSVAGSGGASYNEQFF. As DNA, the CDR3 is TGTGCCAGCAGCGTAGCTGGTAGCGGGGGGGCTTCCTACAATGAGCAGTTCTTC.